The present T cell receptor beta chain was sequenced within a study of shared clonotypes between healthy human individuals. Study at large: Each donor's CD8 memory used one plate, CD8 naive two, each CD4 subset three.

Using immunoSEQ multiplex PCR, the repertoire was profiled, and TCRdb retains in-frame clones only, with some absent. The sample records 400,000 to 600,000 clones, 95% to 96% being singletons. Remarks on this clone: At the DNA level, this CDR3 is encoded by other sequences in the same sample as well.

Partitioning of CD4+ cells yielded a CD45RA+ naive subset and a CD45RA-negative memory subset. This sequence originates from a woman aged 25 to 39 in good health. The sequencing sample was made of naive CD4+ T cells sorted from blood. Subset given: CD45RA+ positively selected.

The CDR3 protein is CASRRDRGYGYTF. The CDR3 nucleotides are TGTGCCAGCCGTCGGGACAGGGGTTATGGCTACACCTTC. The J gene is TRBJ1-2, the V gene TRBV28; TRBD1 agrees at 10 bases. The CDR3 consists of 13 residues. Germline lookup yields CDR1 MDHEN and CDR2 SYDVKM. The V gene end was trimmed by 8 bases and the J gene end by 5 bases; junction bases not matched to a gene: 5.